Shown below are 30 T cell receptor beta chains from a single sample sequenced in a study of blood T cell repertoires in COVID-19 (dated by TCRdb to about 2020). Libraries were made using the immunoSEQ multiplex PCR assay. The table comes from immuneACCESS by way of TCRdb, which keeps in-frame sequences with V and J called. Part of the clones is missing from these tables; in studies checked, under half for an unresolved V gene and the rest for unknown reasons. The sample table records around 250,000 clones; 65% to 90% of these occur just once. Around 9.8% of the sample lies in the top ten. Sequencing used PBMCs or T cells enriched from blood (not recorded which). These receptors all come from a woman aged 50 to 60 with acute COVID-19.

This sequence joins TRBV5-6 and TRBJ1-2; 8 nucleotides match TRBD1. Trimming removed 2 bases from V and 8 bases from J; junction bases left unmatched: 11. The CDR3 runs 15 residues. Germline V CDR1 and CDR2: SGHDT, YYEEEE. Here the CDR3 DNA reads TGTGCCAGCAGCTTAGGACAGGGCCTTTTTGAGGGCTACACCTTC. Translation: CASSLGQGLFEGYTF.

The rearrangement uses TRBV5-4 and TRBJ1-3, with D perhaps TRBD1 (5 bases). The germline V and J ends were trimmed by 4 bases and 0 bases, with 11 bases remaining between them. CDR1 SGHNT and CDR2 YYREEE come from the germline V gene (reference sequence). The CDR3 sequence is 15 residues long. CDR3 nucleotide sequence: TGTGCCAGCAGCCTCGGGGGAGGCTCTGGAAACACCATATATTTT. It specifies CASSLGGGSGNTIYF.

The rearrangement joins TRBV10-3 to TRBJ1-4; TRBD1 aligns across 7 bases. The CDR3 is made up of 13 amino acids. The V and J ends lost 5 bases and 8 bases, in that order; junction bases with no gene match: 5. Germline loops: CDR1 ENHRY, CDR2 SYGVKD. This CDR3 reads CAISTGEEEKLFF. DNA for the CDR3: TGTGCCATCAGTACAGGGGAGGAGGAAAAACTGTTTTTT.

The V gene is TRBV7-2, the J gene TRBJ2-1; the match to TRBD2 covers 12 bases. CDR3 length: 16 amino acids. From germline, CDR1 is SGHTA and CDR2 FQGNSA. The V and J ends lost 3 bases and 7 bases, in that order; junction bases with no gene match: 7. CDR3 coding DNA: TGTGCCAGCAGCTTCTTGGCTAGCGGGGGGGCGAATGAGCAGTTCTTC. It encodes CASSFLASGGANEQFF. Full variable domain (rest looked up from reference TRBV7-2 and TRBJ2-1): GAGVSQSPSNKVTEKGKDVELRCDPISGHTALYWYRQSLGQGLEFLIYFQGNSAPDKSGLPSDRFSAERTGGSVSTLTIQRTQQEDSAVYLCASSFLASGGANEQFFGPGTRLTVL.

This clone has just a few counts. The J gene is TRBJ2-1, the V gene TRBV7-9; D perhaps matches TRBD1 (5 bases). With 1 base removed from V and 6 bases from J, the gap between germline ends came to 7 bases. The CDR3 extends over 13 amino acids. Germline CDR1 SEHNR, CDR2 FQNEAQ (reference sequence). The CDR3 loop reads CASSLEGANEQFF. CDR3 nucleotide sequence: TGTGCCAGCAGCTTAGAAGGGGCCAATGAGCAGTTCTTC.

This chain uses TRBV6-5 with TRBJ1-2, with 8 bases matching TRBD1. Trimming cost V 6 bases and J 5 bases; bases outside gene matches: 11. There are 15 residues in the CDR3. Looked up from germline, CDR1 is MNHEY and CDR2 is SVGAGI. This CDR3 is CASRRGQGVPYGYTF. The CDR3 DNA reads as TGTGCCAGCAGGCGCGGACAGGGAGTCCCTTATGGCTACACCTTC.

The chain uses TRBV6-6 and TRBJ1-6, with TRBD1 as a possible D gene (5 bases). Looked up from germline, CDR1 is MNHNY and CDR2 is SVGAGI (reference sequence). The CDR3 runs to 15 residues. V lost 7 bases to trimming and J lost 5 bases, with 15 bases between them. The CDR3 region has the DNA TGTGCCAGCACTCTTCGTCAGGGCAATAATTCACCCCTCCACTTT. Translation gives CASTLRQGNNSPLHF.

The gene calls are TRBV19 and TRBJ2-3, with 10 nucleotides matching TRBD1. CDR1 and CDR2 (germline): LNHDA, SQIVND (reference sequence). This CDR3 spans 16 amino acids. Trimming at V came to 6 bases and at J to 5 bases, leaving 11 bases not matched to a gene. DNA for the CDR3: TGTGCCAGTAGCCATAACTTGGACAGGGGGTTAGATACGCAGTATTTT. This encodes CASSHNLDRGLDTQYF.

The V call is TRBV7-9, the J call TRBJ2-7; 8 positions agree with TRBD2. Germline assignment: CDR1 SEHNR and CDR2 FQNEAQ (reference sequence). The CDR3 consists of 15 residues. V lost 3 bases, J lost 2 bases, and 6 bases stayed unmatched. CDR3 sequence (DNA): TGTGCCAGCAGCTTGCGACTAGCGCCAACCTACGAGCAGTACTTC. It specifies CASSLRLAPTYEQYF.

The chain is built from TRBV27 and TRBJ2-7; 13 positions agree with TRBD2. Germline lookup yields CDR1 MNHEY and CDR2 SMNVEV (reference sequence). The CDR3 is made up of 15 amino acids. Trimming removed 5 bases from V and 3 bases from J; junction bases left unmatched: 4. The DNA for the CDR3 is TGTGCCAGCAGTACCCGACTAGCGGGGGGCTACGAGCAGTACTTC. Protein product: CASSTRLAGGYEQYF.

The chain uses TRBV9 and TRBJ1-4; possibly TRBD1 for D (6 bases). Per the germline V gene, CDR1 is SGDLS and CDR2 is YYNGEE. The length of the CDR3 is 15 residues. Trimming left V 2 bases short and J 1 base short, with 9 bases between. The CDR3 DNA is TGTGCCAGCAGCGTGGCGACAGGAACTAATGAAAAACTGTTTTTT. Protein: CASSVATGTNEKLFF.

V gene TRBV12-5 combines with J gene TRBJ1-2; 8 nucleotides match TRBD1. J was trimmed by 6 bases and V by 6 bases; bases with no gene match: 6. The germline V gene has CDR1 LGHNT and CDR2 FRNRAP. This CDR3 spans 13 amino acids. Here the CDR3 reads CASGQSGGNGYTF. In DNA form, the CDR3 reads TGTGCTAGTGGCCAGTCAGGGGGCAATGGCTACACCTTC. The full variable domain, completed using reference TRBV12-5 and TRBJ1-2, is DARVTQTPRHKVTEMGQEVTMRCQPILGHNTVFWYRQTMMQGLELLAYFRNRAPLDDSGMPKDRFSAEMPDATLATLKIQPSEPRDSAVYFCASGQSGGNGYTFGSGTRLTVV.

The chain uses TRBV21-1 and TRBJ1-1; the tabulated D call, TRBD1, remains unverified against the DNA. TRBV21-1 has pseudogene status. CDR3 length: 14 amino acids. This CDR3 is CASRQTTVNTEAFF. The CDR3 DNA reads as TGTGCCAGCAGACAAACGACAGTGAACACTGAAGCTTTCTTT.

The chain recombines TRBV18 with TRBJ2-7; a weak D match, TRBD1 (6 bases). The germline gives CDR1 KGHSH, CDR2 LQKENI. V was cut by 6 bases and J by 5 bases, with 17 bases left in between. The CDR3 sequence is 14 residues long. CDR3 protein: CASSPLDRNHEQYF. The CDR3 coding sequence is TGTGCCAGCTCCCCCCTTGACAGGAATCACGAGCAGTACTTC.

V usage is TRBV11-1 and J usage is TRBJ2-5; D remains ambiguous. Germline V gives CDR1 SGHAT, CDR2 FQDESV (reference sequence). Trimming left V 4 bases short and J 2 bases short, with 2 bases between. The CDR3 sequence is 11 residues long. The CDR3 reads CASSSQETQYF. The CDR3 coding sequence is TGTGCCAGCAGCTCACAAGAGACCCAGTACTTC.

The V and J genes are TRBV7-2 and TRBJ1-6; D uncertain. V was shortened by 1 base and J by 0 bases, with 10 bases between the two germline ends. This CDR3 is built from 17 residues. Germline V lookup: CDR1 SGHTA, CDR2 FQGNSA. The DNA for the CDR3 is TGTGCCAGCAGCTTAGACGGGGTCAGCTCCTATAATTCACCCCTCCACTTT. This codes for CASSLDGVSSYNSPLHF.

The rearrangement links TRBV30 to TRBJ1-6, with a tentative D call TRBD1 (5 bases). V was shortened by 4 bases and J by 7 bases, with 17 bases between the two germline ends. The CDR3 contains 15 residues. In germline, CDR1 is GTSNPN, CDR2 SVGIG (reference sequence). This CDR3 reads CAWNTESRANSPLHF. In nucleotides, the CDR3 is TGTGCCTGGAACACAGAAAGCAGGGCGAATTCACCCCTCCACTTT.

CDR3 DNA: TGTGCCAGCAGCTCCGCCGGGACAGGGGTACAGCCCCAGCATTTT. Protein sequence: CASSSAGTGVQPQHF. The rearrangement links TRBV7-2 to TRBJ1-5; TRBD1 matches 10 bases. Germline CDR1 reads SGHTA; CDR2 reads FQGNSA. The CDR3 loop spans 15 amino acids. V was clipped by 4 bases and J by 7 bases; unmatched bases: 7.

The rearrangement links TRBV6-1 to TRBJ2-7; D possibly corresponds to TRBD1 (6 bases). V gave up 2 bases and J gave up 3 bases, with 14 bases separating them. This CDR3 region has 15 residues. In germline, CDR1 is MNHNS, CDR2 SASEGT. CDR3 sequence reads: CASSELQGFLYEQYF. CDR3 bases: TGTGCCAGCAGTGAACTACAGGGCTTTCTCTACGAGCAGTACTTC.

This rearrangement joins TRBV3-1 (or the pseudogene TRBV3-2) to TRBJ2-1, with D maybe TRBD2 (6 bases). Trimming cost V 2 bases and J 3 bases, with 11 bases left between them. The length of the CDR3 is 15 residues. The germline CDR1 and CDR2 sequences are LGHDT and YNNKEL (reference sequence). DNA for the CDR3: TGTGCCAGCAGCCAATCCGCCGGGGGCTACAATGAGCAGTTCTTC. It codes for CASSQSAGGYNEQFF.

The chain combines TRBV9 with TRBJ2-7, with TRBD1 matching over 7 bases. CDR1 SGDLS and CDR2 YYNGEE come from the germline V gene. J was trimmed by 0 bases and V by 0 bases; bases with no gene match: 6. The CDR3 covers 16 residues. The CDR3 nucleotides are TGTGCCAGCAGCGTAGGAGGGCAGGGGGTCTCCTACGAGCAGTACTTC. Its protein is CASSVGGQGVSYEQYF.

V and J are TRBV11-2 and TRBJ2-5, with a weak D call TRBD2 (6 bases). Germline V gene sequence: CDR1 SGHAT, CDR2 FQNNGV. Trimming shortened V by 5 bases and J by 1 base, and 11 bases separated the two germline ends. The CDR3 length is 14 residues. CDR3 protein: CASSTGDSQETQYF. The DNA of the CDR3 is TGTGCCAGCAGCACCGGGGACTCCCAAGAGACCCAGTACTTC.

A few counts support this clone. V gene TRBV14 combines with J gene TRBJ1-2, with D tentatively TRBD1 (5 bases). The CDR3 loop spans 16 amino acids. The V end was cut by 1 base, the J end by 0 bases, with 12 bases between. The germline gives CDR1 SGHDN, CDR2 FVKESK. CDR3 coding DNA: TGTGCCAGCAGCCAAGCCCCCGCGGGACCTAACTATGGCTACACCTTC. Its protein is CASSQAPAGPNYGYTF.

The chain links TRBV5-5 to TRBJ2-5; D may be TRBD2 (6 bases). The CDR3 consists of 14 residues. Trimming left V 4 bases short and J 5 bases short, with 15 bases between. Looked up from germline, CDR1 is SGHKS and CDR2 is YYEKEE (reference sequence). CDR3 sequence (DNA): TGTGCCAGCAGCATGACTAGATTGTGGGAGACCCAGTACTTC. This gives the protein CASSMTRLWETQYF.

The sample holds one count of this clone. The rearrangement links TRBV9 to TRBJ1-2; D gene unclear. Germline-derived CDR1 and CDR2 are SGDLS and YYNGEE. The CDR3 is made up of 12 amino acids. The V and J ends lost 3 bases and 7 bases respectively, with 10 bases between them. The chain's CDR3 is CASSGTRGGYTF. In DNA, the CDR3 is TGTGCCAGCAGCGGGACGCGGGGTGGCTACACCTTC.

The chain combines TRBV3-1 (or the pseudogene TRBV3-2) with TRBJ2-1; D is ambiguous. Trimming removed 3 bases at V and 2 bases at J, with 11 bases between. CDR3 length: 15 amino acids. Germline V lookup: CDR1 LGHDT, CDR2 YNNKEL (reference sequence). The CDR3 is CASSQGLPTYNEQFF. The CDR3 DNA reads as TGTGCCAGCAGCCAGGGCCTCCCCACCTACAATGAGCAGTTCTTC.

The chain joins TRBV18 to TRBJ1-6, with D maybe TRBD1 (6 bases). The CDR3 runs 15 residues. V was cut by 4 bases and J by 8 bases, with 15 bases left in between. Germline V CDR1 and CDR2: KGHSH, LQKENI. CDR3 sequence reads: CASSQGTTWDSPLHF. CDR3 DNA sequence: TGTGCCAGCTCACAGGGGACAACTTGGGATTCACCCCTCCACTTT.

The rearrangement joins TRBV7-2 to TRBJ1-5; D unclear. The CDR3 totals 15 residues. Germline lookup yields CDR1 SGHTA and CDR2 FQGNSA. V lost 3 bases and J lost 0, with 9 bases in between. CDR3 protein: CASSLISNSNQPQHF. The CDR3 coding sequence is TGTGCCAGCAGCTTGATTTCTAATAGCAATCAGCCCCAGCATTTT.

This clone was counted once. The CDR3 here is CASSSKGVTEAFF. In DNA, the CDR3 is TGTGCCAGCTCCTCAAAAGGGGTCACTGAAGCTTTCTTT. V gene TRBV6-6 combines with J gene TRBJ1-1, with D perhaps TRBD1 (5 bases). The CDR3 extends over 13 amino acids. V was shortened by 8 bases and J by 4 bases, with 14 bases between the two germline ends. Germline lookup yields CDR1 MNHNY and CDR2 SVGAGI (reference sequence).

The chain carries TRBV6-5 and TRBJ2-2, with a tentative D call TRBD1 (6 bases). Trimming left V 6 bases short and J 3 bases short, with 14 bases between. CDR1 and CDR2 from the germline V gene are MNHEY and SVGAGI. The CDR3 totals 15 residues. CDR3 sequence: CASRQQGSDTGELFF. The CDR3 DNA reads TGTGCCAGCAGGCAACAGGGTTCGGACACCGGGGAGCTGTTTTTT.